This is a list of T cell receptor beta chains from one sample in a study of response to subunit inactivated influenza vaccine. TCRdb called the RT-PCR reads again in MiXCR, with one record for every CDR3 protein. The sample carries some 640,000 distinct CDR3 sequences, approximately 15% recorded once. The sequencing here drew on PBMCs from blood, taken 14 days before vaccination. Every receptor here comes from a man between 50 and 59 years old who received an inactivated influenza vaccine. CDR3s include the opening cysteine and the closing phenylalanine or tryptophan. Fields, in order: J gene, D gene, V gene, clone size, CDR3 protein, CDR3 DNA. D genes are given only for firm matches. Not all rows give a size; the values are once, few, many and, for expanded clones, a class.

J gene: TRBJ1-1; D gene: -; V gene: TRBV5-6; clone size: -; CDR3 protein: CASSFPSRRTEAFF; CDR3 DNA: TGTGCCAGCAGCTTCCCTTCAAGGCGTACTGAAGCTTTCTTT
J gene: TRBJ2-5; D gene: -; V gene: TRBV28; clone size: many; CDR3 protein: CASNRRGTQYF; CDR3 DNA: TGTGCCAGCAATCGGAGGGGGACCCAGTACTTC
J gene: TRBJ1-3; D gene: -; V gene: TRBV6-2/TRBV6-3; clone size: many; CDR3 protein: CASSYEWSLLSKTEGNTIYF; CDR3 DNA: TGTGCCAGCAGTTATGAGTGGAGCTTGCTATCCAAGACCGAAGGAAACACCATATATTTT
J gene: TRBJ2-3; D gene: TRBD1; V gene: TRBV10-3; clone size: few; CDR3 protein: CAIRQGLAPTDTQYF; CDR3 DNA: TGTGCCATCCGACAGGGCCTAGCTCCCACAGATACGCAGTATTTT
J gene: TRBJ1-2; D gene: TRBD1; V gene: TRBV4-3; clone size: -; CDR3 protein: CASSLTWGMGQGGRSYTF; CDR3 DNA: TGCGCCAGCAGCCTTACCTGGGGGATGGGACAGGGCGGGAGAAGCTACACCTTC
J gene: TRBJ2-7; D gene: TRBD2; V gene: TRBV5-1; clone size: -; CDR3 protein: CASRYASGGTYEQYF; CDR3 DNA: TGCGCCAGCAGATACGCTAGCGGGGGAACCTACGAGCAGTACTTC
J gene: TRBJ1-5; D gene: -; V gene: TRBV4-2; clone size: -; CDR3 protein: CASSQDGTLGQPQHF; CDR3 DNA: TGTGCCAGCAGCCAAGATGGGACGCTGGGTCAGCCCCAGCATTTT
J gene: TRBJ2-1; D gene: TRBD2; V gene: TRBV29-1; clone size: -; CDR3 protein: CSVGGTSNEQFF; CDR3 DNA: TGCAGCGTTGGGGGGACTAGCAATGAGCAGTTCTTC
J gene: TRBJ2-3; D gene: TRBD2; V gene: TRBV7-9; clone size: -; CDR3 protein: CASSHSGSGDTQYF; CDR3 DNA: TGTGCCAGCAGCCATAGCGGGAGCGGTGATACGCAGTATTTT
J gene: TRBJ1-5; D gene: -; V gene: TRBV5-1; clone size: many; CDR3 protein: CASREVSNQPQHF; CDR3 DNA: TGCGCCAGCAGGGAGGTTAGCAATCAGCCCCAGCATTTT
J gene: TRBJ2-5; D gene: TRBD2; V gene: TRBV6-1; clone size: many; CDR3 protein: CASRNQGLAGETQYF; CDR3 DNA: TGTGCCAGCAGGAACCAAGGACTAGCTGGAGAGACCCAGTACTTC
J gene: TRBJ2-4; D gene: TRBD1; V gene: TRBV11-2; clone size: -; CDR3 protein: CASSTGVENIQYF; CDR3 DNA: TGTGCCAGCAGCACAGGGGTTGAAAACATTCAGTACTTC
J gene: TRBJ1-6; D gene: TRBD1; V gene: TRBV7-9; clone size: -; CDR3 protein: CASSPEGTGVGNSPLHF; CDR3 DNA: TGTGCCAGCAGCCCCGAGGGGACAGGGGTCGGCAATTCACCCCTCCACTTT
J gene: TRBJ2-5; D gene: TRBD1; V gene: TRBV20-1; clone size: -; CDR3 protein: CSASGTGPSGTQYF; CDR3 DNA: TGCAGTGCGTCCGGGACAGGTCCTTCTGGGACCCAGTACTTC
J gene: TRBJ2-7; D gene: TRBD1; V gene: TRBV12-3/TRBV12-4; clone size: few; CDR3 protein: CASSPTGGYGSYEQYF; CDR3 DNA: TGTGCCAGCAGCCCTACAGGGGGCTATGGATCCTACGAGCAGTACTTC
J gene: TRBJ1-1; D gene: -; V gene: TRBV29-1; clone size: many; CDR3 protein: CSVVEGTNTEAFF; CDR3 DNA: TGCAGCGTTGTTGAGGGTACGAACACTGAAGCTTTCTTT
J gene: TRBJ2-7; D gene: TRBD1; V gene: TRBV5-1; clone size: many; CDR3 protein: CASSWGQGSYEQYF; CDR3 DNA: TGCGCCAGCAGCTGGGGACAGGGGTCCTACGAGCAGTACTTC
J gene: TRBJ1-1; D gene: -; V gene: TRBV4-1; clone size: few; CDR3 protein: CASSQTSPKGTEAFF; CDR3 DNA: TGCGCCAGCAGCCAGACGTCACCTAAGGGGACTGAAGCTTTCTTT
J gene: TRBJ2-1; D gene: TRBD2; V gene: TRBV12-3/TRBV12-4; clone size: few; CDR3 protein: CASSFSLGTSLGYEQFF; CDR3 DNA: TGTGCCAGCAGTTTTTCTCTTGGGACTAGCTTAGGCTATGAGCAGTTCTTC
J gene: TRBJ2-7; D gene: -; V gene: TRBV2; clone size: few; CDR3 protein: CASSEPRYEQYF; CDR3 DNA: TGTGCCAGCAGTGAACCTCGCTACGAGCAGTACTTC
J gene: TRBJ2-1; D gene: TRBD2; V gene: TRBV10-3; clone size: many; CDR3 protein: CAIRLGLGNNEQFF; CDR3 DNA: TGTGCCATCAGACTAGGACTAGGAAACAATGAGCAGTTCTTC
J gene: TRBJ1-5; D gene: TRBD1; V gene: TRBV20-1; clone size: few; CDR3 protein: CSATQGAGQPQHF; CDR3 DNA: TGCAGTGCAACACAGGGGGCGGGGCAGCCCCAGCATTTT
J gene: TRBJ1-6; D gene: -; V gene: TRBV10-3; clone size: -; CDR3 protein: CAISESGGPRSPLHF; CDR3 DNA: TGTGCCATCAGTGAGTCGGGAGGACCAAGGTCACCCCTCCACTTT
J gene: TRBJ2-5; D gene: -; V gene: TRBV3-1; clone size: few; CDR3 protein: CASSSRPRGLQETQYF; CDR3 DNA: TGTGCCAGCAGCTCGAGACCCAGGGGCCTCCAAGAGACCCAGTACTTC
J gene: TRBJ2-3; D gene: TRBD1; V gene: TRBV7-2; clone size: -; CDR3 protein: CASSPGQVKHTQYF; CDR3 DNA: TGTGCCAGCTCTCCGGGACAGGTTAAACATACGCAGTATTTT
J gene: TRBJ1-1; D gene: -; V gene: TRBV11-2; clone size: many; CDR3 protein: CASSLGSGFGTEAFF; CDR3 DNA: TGTGCCAGCAGCTTAGGATCGGGCTTCGGAACTGAAGCTTTCTTT
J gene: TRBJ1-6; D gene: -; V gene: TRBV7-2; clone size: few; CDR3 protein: CASSLRGGFNSPLHF; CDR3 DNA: TGTGCCAGCAGCTTAAGAGGCGGGTTTAATTCACCCCTCCACTTT
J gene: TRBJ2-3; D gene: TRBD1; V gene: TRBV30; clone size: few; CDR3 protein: CAWSQGAYGTDTQYF; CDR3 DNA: TGTGCCTGGAGCCAGGGGGCGTATGGCACAGATACGCAGTATTTT
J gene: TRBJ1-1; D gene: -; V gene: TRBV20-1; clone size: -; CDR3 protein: CSAKQQTMNTEAFF; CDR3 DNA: TGCAGTGCTAAGCAACAGACGATGAACACTGAAGCTTTCTTT
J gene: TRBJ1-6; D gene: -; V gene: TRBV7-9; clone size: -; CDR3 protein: CASRRANNSPLHF; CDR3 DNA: TGTGCCAGCAGAAGGGCTAATAATTCACCCCTCCACTTT
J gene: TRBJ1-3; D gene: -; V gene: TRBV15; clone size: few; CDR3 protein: CATSRDPGTHSGNTIYF; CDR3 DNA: TGTGCCACCAGCAGAGATCCCGGGACCCACTCTGGAAACACCATATATTTT
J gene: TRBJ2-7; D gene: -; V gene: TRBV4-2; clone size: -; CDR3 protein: CASSPGQGSDYEQYF; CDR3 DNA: TGTGCCAGCAGCCCAGGGCAGGGATCGGACTACGAGCAGTACTTC
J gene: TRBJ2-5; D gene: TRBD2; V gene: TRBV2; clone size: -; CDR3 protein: CASSASLAGAETQYF; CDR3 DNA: TGTGCCAGCAGTGCATCATTAGCGGGAGCAGAGACCCAGTACTTC
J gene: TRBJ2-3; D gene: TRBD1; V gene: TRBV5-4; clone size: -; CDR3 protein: CASSGWGQTSTDTQYF; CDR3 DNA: TGTGCCAGCAGCGGTTGGGGACAGACAAGCACAGATACGCAGTATTTT
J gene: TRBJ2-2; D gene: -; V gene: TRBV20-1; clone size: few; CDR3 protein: CSARHLQRNTGELFF; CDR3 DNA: TGCAGTGCTAGACATCTACAGAGGAACACCGGGGAGCTGTTTTTT
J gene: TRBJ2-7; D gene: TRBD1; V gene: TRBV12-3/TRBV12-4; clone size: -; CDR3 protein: CASSPQDRVPHYEQYF; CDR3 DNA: TGTGCCAGCAGTCCCCAAGACAGGGTCCCCCACTACGAGCAGTACTTC
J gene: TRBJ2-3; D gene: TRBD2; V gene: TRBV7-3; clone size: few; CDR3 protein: CASSQGLEMYF; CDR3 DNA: TGTGCCAGCAGCCAGGGACTAGAGATGTATTTT
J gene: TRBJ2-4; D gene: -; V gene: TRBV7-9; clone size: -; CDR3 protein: CASSLPRAAKNIQYF; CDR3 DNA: TGTGCCAGCAGCTTACCCAGGGCGGCCAAAAACATTCAGTACTTC
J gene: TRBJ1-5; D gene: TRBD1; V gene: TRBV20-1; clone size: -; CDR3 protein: CSAAKGQGSYQPQHF; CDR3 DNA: TGCAGTGCTGCTAAAGGACAGGGATCGTATCAGCCCCAGCATTTT
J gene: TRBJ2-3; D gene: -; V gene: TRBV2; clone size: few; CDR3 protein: CASKGSFPPDTQYF; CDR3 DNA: TGTGCCAGCAAGGGGAGTTTCCCGCCAGATACGCAGTATTTT
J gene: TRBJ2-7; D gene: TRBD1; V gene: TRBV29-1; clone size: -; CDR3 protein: CSVVTGGTGGEQYF; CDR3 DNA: TGCAGCGTTGTCACCGGTGGGACAGGGGGCGAGCAGTACTTC
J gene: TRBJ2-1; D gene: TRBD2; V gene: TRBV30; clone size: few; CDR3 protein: CAWSVGSGIEQFF; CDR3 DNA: TGTGCCTGGAGTGTAGGTAGCGGGATTGAGCAGTTCTTC
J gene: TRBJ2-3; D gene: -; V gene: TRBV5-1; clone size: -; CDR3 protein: CASSPAGTYATDTQYF; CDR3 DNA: TGCGCCAGCAGCCCGGCGGGGACTTATGCCACAGATACGCAGTATTTT
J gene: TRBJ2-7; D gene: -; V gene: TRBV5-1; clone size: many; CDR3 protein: CASSQTGPRYEQYF; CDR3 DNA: TGCGCCAGCAGCCAAACGGGACCCAGATACGAGCAGTACTTC
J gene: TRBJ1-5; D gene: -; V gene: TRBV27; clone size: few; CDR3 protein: CASSFQFDGSNQPQHF; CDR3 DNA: TGTGCCAGCAGTTTCCAGTTTGACGGTAGCAATCAGCCCCAGCATTTT
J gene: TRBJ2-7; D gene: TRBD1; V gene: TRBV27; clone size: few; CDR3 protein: CASSLTGIGYEQYF; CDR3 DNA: TGTGCCAGCAGTTTGACAGGGATCGGATACGAGCAGTACTTC